This T cell receptor (beta chain) was found in a study of identical twins. A universal primer binding site was introduced by template switching. The final cDNA contained unique molecular identifiers. TCRdb re-called the 5' RACE reads with MiXCR, one entry per CDR3 protein. The data contain 600,000 to 850,000 distinct CDR3 sequences, roughly 20% of them singletons. Trimming took 5 bases from V and 4 from J, leaving 14 bases between them. There are 14 residues in the CDR3. Germline V gives CDR1 SGHVS, CDR2 FQNEAQ. This same sample was also part of a study on T cells expressing NK-cell markers. Turning to that study: For roughly 6 donors, the dominant NKG2C+ clonotypes made up roughly 1.0-7.5% of their CD8+ T cells.

Sequences were obtained from PBMCs. The TCR originated in a woman in her late teens or twenties in good health. This rearrangement joins TRBV7-8 to TRBJ1-2, with D maybe TRBD1 (5 bases). The CDR3 reads CASSPPRDRYGYTF. CDR3 DNA sequence: TGTGCCAGCAGCCCGCCCCGGGACCGCTATGGCTACACCTTC.